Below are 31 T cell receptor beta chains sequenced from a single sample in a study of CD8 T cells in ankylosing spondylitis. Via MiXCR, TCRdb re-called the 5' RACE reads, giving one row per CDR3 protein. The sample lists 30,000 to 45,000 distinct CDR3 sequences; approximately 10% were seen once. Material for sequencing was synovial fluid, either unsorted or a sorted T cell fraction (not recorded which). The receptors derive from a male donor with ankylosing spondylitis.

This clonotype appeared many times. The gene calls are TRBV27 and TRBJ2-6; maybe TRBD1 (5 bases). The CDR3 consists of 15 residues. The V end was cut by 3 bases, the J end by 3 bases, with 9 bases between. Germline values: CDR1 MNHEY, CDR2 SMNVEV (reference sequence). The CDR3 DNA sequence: TGTGCCAGCAGTTTGTGGGGCGGTGGGGCCAACGTCCTGACTTTC. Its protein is CASSLWGGGANVLTF. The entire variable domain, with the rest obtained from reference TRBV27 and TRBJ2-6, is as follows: EAQVTQNPRYLITVTGKKLTVTCSQNMNHEYMSWYRQDPGLGLRQIYYSMNVEVTDKGDVPEGYKVSRKEKRNFPLILESPSPNQTSLYFCASSLWGGGANVLTFGAGSRLTVL.

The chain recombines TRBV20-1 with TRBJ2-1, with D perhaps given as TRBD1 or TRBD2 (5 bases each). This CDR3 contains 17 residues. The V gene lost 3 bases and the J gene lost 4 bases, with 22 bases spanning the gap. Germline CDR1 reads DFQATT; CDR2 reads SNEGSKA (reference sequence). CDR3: CSASTGPDSEYYNEQFF. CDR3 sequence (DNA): TGCAGTGCTAGTACGGGACCCGACTCGGAATATTACAATGAGCAGTTCTTC.

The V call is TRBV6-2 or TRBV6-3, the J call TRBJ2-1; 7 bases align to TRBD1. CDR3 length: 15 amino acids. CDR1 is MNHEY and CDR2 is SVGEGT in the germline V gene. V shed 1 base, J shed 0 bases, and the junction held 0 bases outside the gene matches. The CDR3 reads CASSYWDSSYNEQFF. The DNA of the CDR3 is TGTGCCAGCAGTTACTGGGACAGCTCCTACAATGAGCAGTTCTTC.

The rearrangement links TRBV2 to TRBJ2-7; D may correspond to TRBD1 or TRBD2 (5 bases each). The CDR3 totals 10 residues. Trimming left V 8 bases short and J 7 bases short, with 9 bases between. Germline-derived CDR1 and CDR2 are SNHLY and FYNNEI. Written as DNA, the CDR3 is TGTGCCAGCGGATGGGGGGAGCAGTACTTC. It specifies CASGWGEQYF. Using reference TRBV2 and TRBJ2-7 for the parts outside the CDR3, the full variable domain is EPEVTQTPSHQVTQMGQEVILRCVPISNHLYFYWYRQILGQKVEFLVSFYNNEISEKSEIFDDQFSVERPDGSNFTLKIRSTKLEDSAMYFCASGWGEQYFGPGTRLTVT.

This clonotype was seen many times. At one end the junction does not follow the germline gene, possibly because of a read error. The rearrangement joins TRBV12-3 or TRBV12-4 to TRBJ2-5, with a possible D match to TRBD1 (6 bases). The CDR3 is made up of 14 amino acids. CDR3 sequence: CASRKRTVQETQHF. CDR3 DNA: TGTGCCAGCAGAAAACGGACAGTCCAAGAGACCCAGCACTTC.

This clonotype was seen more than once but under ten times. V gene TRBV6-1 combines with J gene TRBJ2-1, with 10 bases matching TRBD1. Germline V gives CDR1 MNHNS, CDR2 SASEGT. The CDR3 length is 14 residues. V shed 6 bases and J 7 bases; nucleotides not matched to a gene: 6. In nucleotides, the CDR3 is TGTGCCAGCAGCCGCCCGGGACAGGGGAATGAGCAGTTCTTC. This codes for CASSRPGQGNEQFF.

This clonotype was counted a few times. The CDR3 nucleotides read TGTGCCAGCTCACCACCGATCGGGGGTAGCGGGAGTGGAGCCTACGAGCAGTACTTC. Protein: CASSPPIGGSGSGAYEQYF. The chain recombines TRBV18 with TRBJ2-7; 9 nucleotides match TRBD2. This CDR3 is 19 amino acids long. J gave up 2 bases and V 0 bases, and 14 bases lay outside the gene matches. Germline lookup yields CDR1 KGHSH and CDR2 LQKENI.

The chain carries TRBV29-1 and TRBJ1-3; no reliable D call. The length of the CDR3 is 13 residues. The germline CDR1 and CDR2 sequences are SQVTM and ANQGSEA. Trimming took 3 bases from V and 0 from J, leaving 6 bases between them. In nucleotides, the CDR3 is TGCAGCGTTGACAGTCCCTCTGGAAACACCATATATTTT. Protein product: CSVDSPSGNTIYF.

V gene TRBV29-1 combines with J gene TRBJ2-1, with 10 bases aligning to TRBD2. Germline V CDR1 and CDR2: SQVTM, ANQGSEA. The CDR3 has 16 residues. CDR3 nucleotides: TGCAGTAGCCCCCTTGGCCTAGCGGGAGTAGGGAATGAGCAGTTCTTC. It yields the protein CSSPLGLAGVGNEQFF.

CDR3 sequence: CASSYTGSGEQFF. In DNA form, the CDR3 reads TGTGCCAGCAGTTACACGGGATCGGGTGAGCAGTTCTTC. The rearrangement links TRBV6-5 to TRBJ2-1; TRBD2 might be the D (5 bases). CDR1 is MNHEY, CDR2 SVGAGI, per germline. V lost 2 bases, J lost 9 bases, and 11 bases lay in between. The CDR3 spans 13 residues.

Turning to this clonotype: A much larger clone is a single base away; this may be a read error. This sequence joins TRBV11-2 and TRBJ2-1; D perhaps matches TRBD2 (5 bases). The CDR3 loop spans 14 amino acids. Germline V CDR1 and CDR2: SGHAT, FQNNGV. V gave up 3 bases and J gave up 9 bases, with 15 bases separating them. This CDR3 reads CASSFVGGGGEQFF. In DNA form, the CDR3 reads TGTGCCAGCAGCTTCGTTGGAGGCGGAGGTGAGCAGTTCTTC.

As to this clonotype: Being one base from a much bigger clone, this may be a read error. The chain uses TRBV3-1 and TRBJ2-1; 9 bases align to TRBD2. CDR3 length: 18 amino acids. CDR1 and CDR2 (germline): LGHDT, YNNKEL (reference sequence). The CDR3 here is CASSHPPHSGSTYNEQLF. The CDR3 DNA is TGTGCCAGCAGCCACCCTCCCCATAGCGGGAGTACTTACAATGAGCAGCTCTTC.

Here the CDR3 reads CASSQGPGPQYEQYF. CDR3 coding DNA: TGTGCCAGCAGCCAAGGGCCGGGACCGCAATACGAGCAGTACTTC. The V call is TRBV4-2, the J call TRBJ2-7; either TRBD1 or TRBD2 may supply D (5 bases each). Germline lookup yields CDR1 LGHNA and CDR2 YNFKEQ. The CDR3 is made up of 15 amino acids. V was trimmed by 1 base and J by 4 bases, leaving 14 bases between them.

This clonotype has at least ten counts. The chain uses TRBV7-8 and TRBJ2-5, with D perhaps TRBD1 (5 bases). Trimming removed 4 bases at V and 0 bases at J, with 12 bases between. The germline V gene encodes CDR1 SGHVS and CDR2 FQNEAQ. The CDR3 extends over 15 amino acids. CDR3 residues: CASSSPGWDQETQYF. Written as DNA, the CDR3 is TGTGCCAGCAGCTCCCCAGGGTGGGACCAAGAGACCCAGTACTTC.

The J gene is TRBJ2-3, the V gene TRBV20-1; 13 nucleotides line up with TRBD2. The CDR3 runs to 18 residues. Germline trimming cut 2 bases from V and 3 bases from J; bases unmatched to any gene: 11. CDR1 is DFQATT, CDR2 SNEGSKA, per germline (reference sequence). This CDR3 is CSARHEGLAGVLTDTQYF. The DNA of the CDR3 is TGCAGTGCTAGACATGAAGGACTAGCGGGAGTTTTGACAGATACGCAGTATTTT.

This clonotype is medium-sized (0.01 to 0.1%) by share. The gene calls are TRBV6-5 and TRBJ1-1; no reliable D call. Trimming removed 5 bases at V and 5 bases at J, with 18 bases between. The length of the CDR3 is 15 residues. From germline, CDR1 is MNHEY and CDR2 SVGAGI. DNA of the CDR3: TGTGCCAGCAGTCCTAGACACCCCGGAGGGACTGAAGCTTTCTTT. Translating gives CASSPRHPGGTEAFF.

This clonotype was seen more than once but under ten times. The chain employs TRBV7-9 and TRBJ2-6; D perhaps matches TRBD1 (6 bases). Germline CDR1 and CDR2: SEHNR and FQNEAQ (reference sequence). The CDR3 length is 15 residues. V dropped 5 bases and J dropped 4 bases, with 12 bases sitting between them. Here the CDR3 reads CASSLRTAGANVLTF. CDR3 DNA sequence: TGTGCCAGCAGCCTTCGGACAGCGGGGGCCAACGTCCTGACTTTC.

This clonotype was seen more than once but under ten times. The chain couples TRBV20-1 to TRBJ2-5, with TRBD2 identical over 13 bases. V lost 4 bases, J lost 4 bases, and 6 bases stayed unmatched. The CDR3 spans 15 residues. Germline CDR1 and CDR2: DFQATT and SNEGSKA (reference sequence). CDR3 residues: CSAIRTSGSGETQYF. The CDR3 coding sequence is TGCAGTGCTATACGGACTAGCGGGAGTGGAGAGACCCAGTACTTC.

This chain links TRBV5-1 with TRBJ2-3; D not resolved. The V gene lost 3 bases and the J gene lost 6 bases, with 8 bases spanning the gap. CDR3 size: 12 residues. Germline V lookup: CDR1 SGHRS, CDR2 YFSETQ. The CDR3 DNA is TGCGCCAGCAGCTGGCTACTGGATACGCAGTATTTT. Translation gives CASSWLLDTQYF. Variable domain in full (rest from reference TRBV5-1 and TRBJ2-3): KAGVTQTPRYLIKTRGQQVTLSCSPISGHRSVSWYQQTPGQGLQFLFEYFSETQRNKGNFPGRFSGRQFSNSRSEMNVSTLELGDSALYLCASSWLLDTQYFGPGTRLTVL.

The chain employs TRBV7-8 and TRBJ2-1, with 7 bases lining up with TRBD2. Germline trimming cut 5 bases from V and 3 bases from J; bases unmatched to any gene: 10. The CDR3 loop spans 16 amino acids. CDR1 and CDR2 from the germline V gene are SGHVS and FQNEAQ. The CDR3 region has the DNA TGTGCCAGCAGCAGAGGGAGGGCGGGAAGCTACAATGAGCAGTTCTTC. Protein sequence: CASSRGRAGSYNEQFF.

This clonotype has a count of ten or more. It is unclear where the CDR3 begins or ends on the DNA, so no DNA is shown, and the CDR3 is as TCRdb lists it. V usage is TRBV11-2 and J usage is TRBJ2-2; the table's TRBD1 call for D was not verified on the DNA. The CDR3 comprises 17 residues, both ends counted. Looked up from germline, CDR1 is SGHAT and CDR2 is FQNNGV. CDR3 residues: CASSPLGLSEHRGAVFF.

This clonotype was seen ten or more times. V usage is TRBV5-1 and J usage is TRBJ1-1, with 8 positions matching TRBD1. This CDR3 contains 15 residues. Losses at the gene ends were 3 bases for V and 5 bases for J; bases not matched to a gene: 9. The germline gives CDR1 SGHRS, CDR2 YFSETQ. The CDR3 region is CASSSRTGKDTEAFF. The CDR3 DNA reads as TGCGCCAGCAGCTCTCGGACAGGGAAGGATACTGAAGCTTTCTTT.

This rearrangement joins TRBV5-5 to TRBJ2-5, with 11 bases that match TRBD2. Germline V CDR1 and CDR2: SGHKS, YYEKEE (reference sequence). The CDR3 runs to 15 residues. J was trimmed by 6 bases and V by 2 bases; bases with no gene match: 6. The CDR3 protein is CASSFALAGGKTQYF. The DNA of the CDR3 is TGTGCCAGCAGCTTCGCGCTAGCGGGAGGAAAGACCCAGTACTTC.

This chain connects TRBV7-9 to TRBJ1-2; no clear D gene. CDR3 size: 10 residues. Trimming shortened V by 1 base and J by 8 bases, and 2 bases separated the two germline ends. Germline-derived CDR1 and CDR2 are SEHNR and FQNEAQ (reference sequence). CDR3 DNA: TGTGCCAGCAGCTTAGGCGGCTACACCTTC. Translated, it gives CASSLGGYTF.

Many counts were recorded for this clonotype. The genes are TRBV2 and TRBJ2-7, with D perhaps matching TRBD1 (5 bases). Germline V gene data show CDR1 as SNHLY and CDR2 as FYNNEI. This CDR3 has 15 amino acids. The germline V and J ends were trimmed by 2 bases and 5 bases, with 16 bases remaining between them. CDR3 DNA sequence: TGTGCCAGCAGTGAACAGGGAAGAGGTGTCGACGAGCAGTACTTC. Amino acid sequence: CASSEQGRGVDEQYF.

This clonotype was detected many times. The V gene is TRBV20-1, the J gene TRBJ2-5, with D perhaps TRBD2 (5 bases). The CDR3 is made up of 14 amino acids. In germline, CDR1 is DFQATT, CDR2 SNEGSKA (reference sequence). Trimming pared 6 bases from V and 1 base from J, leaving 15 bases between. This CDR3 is CSAPTPGIQETQYF. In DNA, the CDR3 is TGCAGTGCCCCTACACCCGGGATCCAAGAGACCCAGTACTTC.

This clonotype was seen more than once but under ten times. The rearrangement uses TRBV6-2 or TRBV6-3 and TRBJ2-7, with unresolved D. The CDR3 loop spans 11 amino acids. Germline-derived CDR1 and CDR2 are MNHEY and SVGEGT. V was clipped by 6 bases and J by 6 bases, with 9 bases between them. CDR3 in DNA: TGTGCCAGCAGCTCTTGGGTCGAGCAGTACTTC. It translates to CASSSWVEQYF.

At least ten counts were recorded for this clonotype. CDR3 loop: CASTPTVERHTGELFF. CDR3 coding DNA: TGTGCCAGCACCCCGACGGTCGAGCGACACACCGGGGAGCTGTTTTTT. This chain links TRBV6-1 with TRBJ2-2; D is ambiguous. From germline, CDR1 is MNHNS and CDR2 SASEGT. V dropped 7 bases and J dropped 3 bases, with 18 bases sitting between them. CDR3 length: 16 residues.

For the CDR3, the DNA is TGTGCCAGCAGTTACGCGGGGACAGCTGCTACCTATGGCTACACCTTC. This codes for CASSYAGTAATYGYTF. The chain carries TRBV6-5 and TRBJ1-2; 7 positions agree with TRBD1. The length of the CDR3 is 16 residues. With 2 bases clipped from V and 4 bases from J, the junction kept 10 bases outside the gene matches. CDR1 is MNHEY and CDR2 is SVGAGI in the germline V gene.

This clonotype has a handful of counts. The CDR3 here is CSVVIRPETSGERYDEQYF. The CDR3 nucleotides are TGCAGCGTTGTAATTCGGCCCGAGACTAGCGGAGAACGCTATGACGAGCAGTACTTC. The chain carries TRBV29-1 and TRBJ2-7; 9 bases agree with TRBD2. J lost 5 bases, V lost 4 bases, and 24 bases had no gene match. Germline CDR1 is SQVTM and CDR2 is ANQGSEA. This CDR3 spans 19 amino acids.

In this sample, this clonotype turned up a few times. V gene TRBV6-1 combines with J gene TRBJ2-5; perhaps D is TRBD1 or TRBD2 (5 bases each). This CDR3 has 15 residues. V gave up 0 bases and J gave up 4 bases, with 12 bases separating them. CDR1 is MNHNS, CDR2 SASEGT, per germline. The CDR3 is CASSEALRGRETQYF. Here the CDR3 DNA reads TGTGCCAGCAGTGAAGCGCTGAGGGGCCGAGAGACCCAGTACTTC.